A selection of T cell receptor beta chains follows, all from one sample in a study of shared T cell receptors in the human thymus. Measured with immunoSEQ multiplex PCR; TCRdb has only the in-frame clones, and not every one. In the table there are more than 550,000 clones, 80% to 90% of which are singletons. The same sample was also used in a study of human thymus T cells.

The sequenced material came from thymocytes. All receptors come from a girl in the first two years of life with a congenital heart defect. CDR3s include the opening cysteine and the closing phenylalanine or tryptophan. Each record gives: CDR3 DNA, CDR3 protein, clone size, D gene, V gene, J gene. D genes are given only for firm matches. A row's size may be missing; if present it is once, few, many or a size class.

TGTGCCAGTAGTCCCCCGGGACATTGCAATCAGCCCCAGCATTTT,CASSPPGHCNQPQHF,once,NA,TRBV19,TRBJ1-5
TGTGCCAGCAGCCCCCGGGAAGGAAATTCACCCCTCCACTTT,CASSPREGNSPLHF,NA,NA,TRBV9,TRBJ1-6
TGCGCCAGCAGCCAACCTACAGAGTATAGCAATCAGCCCCAGCATTTT,CASSQPTEYSNQPQHF,NA,NA,TRBV4-1,TRBJ1-5
TGTGCCAGTAGTAATCTCAGGGGGGAGCAGTACTTC,CASSNLRGEQYF,NA,TRBD1,TRBV19,TRBJ2-7
TGTGCCAGCAGTTACTCGAAGCGGGGGGCCTACAATGAGCAGTTCTTC,CASSYSKRGAYNEQFF,NA,TRBD2,TRBV6-5,TRBJ2-1
TGTGCCAGTAGTATAGATCTATCGGTGGACACTGAAGCTTTCTTT,CASSIDLSVDTEAFF,NA,NA,TRBV19,TRBJ1-1
TGCGCCAGCAGTCCTAGAACTCCCCCTCTAGCCAAAAACATTCAGTACTTC,CASSPRTPPLAKNIQYF,NA,NA,TRBV23-1,TRBJ2-4
TGTGCCATCAGTGACCCCGACAGTTATGGCTACACCTTC,CAISDPDSYGYTF,once,NA,TRBV10-3,TRBJ1-2
TGTGCCAGCAGCTTAAGTGGCAGGGATCAAGGCTACACCTTC,CASSLSGRDQGYTF,NA,NA,TRBV7-8,TRBJ1-2
TGTGCCAGCAGCCCGTCAGCCCCAGGGACAGTGGGCTACGAGCAGTACTTC,CASSPSAPGTVGYEQYF,NA,TRBD1,TRBV14,TRBJ2-7
TGTGCCAGCAGCTCAACTGAGACGGGAGAGACCCAGTACTTC,CASSSTETGETQYF,NA,NA,TRBV5-6,TRBJ2-5
TGTGCCAGCAGTTCTGGGACAGAAGGAAAACTGTTTTTT,CASSSGTEGKLFF,NA,TRBD1,TRBV6-5,TRBJ1-4
TGTGCCAGCAGCTTAGATCGCTATCACGACGAGCAGTACTTC,CASSLDRYHDEQYF,NA,NA,TRBV11-2,TRBJ2-7
TGTGCCAGCAGTCCCCAGGGTAGGTTGGACACTGAAGCTTTCTTT,CASSPQGRLDTEAFF,NA,NA,TRBV27,TRBJ1-1
TGTGCCAGCAGCCCCGGGACAGGGATGCATCAGCCCCAGCATTTT,CASSPGTGMHQPQHF,NA,TRBD1,TRBV7-2,TRBJ1-5
TGTGCCAGCAGCCAAGAAACAGGACACCATCAGACGGATACGCAGTATTTT,CASSQETGHHQTDTQYF,NA,NA,TRBV14,TRBJ2-3
TGTGCCAGCAGCTTAGTAGGGGGCCTGGAGACCCAGTACTTC,CASSLVGGLETQYF,NA,TRBD1,TRBV7-8,TRBJ2-5
TGTGCCAGCAGAGGGGCAGGGGGTATCAATGAGCAGTTCTTC,CASRGAGGINEQFF,NA,TRBD1,TRBV2,TRBJ2-1
TGTGCCACCAGCCGCGGGGGGGTGAACACTGAAGCTTTCTTT,CATSRGGVNTEAFF,NA,NA,TRBV15,TRBJ1-1
TGCGCCAGCAGCCCGGGACAGGCATCTACCGAGCAGTACTTC,CASSPGQASTEQYF,NA,TRBD1,TRBV5-1,TRBJ2-7
TGTGCCAGCAGGGGCGCTTACCCAAACTATGGCTACACCTTC,CASRGAYPNYGYTF,NA,NA,TRBV2,TRBJ1-2
TGTGCCAGCACTCGGAGAGATCAGCCCCAGCATTTT,CASTRRDQPQHF,NA,NA,TRBV6-6,TRBJ1-5
TGCGCCAGCAGCCAAGAGGGGGGCTACGAGCAGTACTTC,CASSQEGGYEQYF,NA,NA,TRBV4-1,TRBJ2-7
TGTGCCATTCCGGTTTGGCGGGGGGGACAAGGCAACACCGGGGAGCTGTTTTTT,CAIPVWRGGQGNTGELFF,NA,TRBD2,TRBV11-2,TRBJ2-2
TGTGCCAGTAGCCTGCTAGAGTCCTACGAGCAGTACTTC,CASSLLESYEQYF,NA,NA,TRBV19,TRBJ2-7
TGTGCCAGCAGCCCCAGGACAGCGGGGGCGCACACCACATCCTACGAGCAGTACTTC,CASSPRTAGAHTTSYEQYF,NA,TRBD2,TRBV7-2,TRBJ2-7
TGCAGCCTCTATGGCACTGAAGCTTTCTTT,CSLYGTEAFF,NA,NA,TRBV29-1,TRBJ1-1
TGTGCCAGTAGTTGGGGTGACAGGGTGGACTCACCCCTCCACTTT,CASSWGDRVDSPLHF,NA,TRBD1,TRBV19,TRBJ1-6
TGCGCCAGCAGTAAGCTACAGCCTCCTATGAACACTGAAGCTTTCTTT,CASSKLQPPMNTEAFF,NA,NA,TRBV5-1,TRBJ1-1
TGTGCCAGCAGTCAAGGAAGGAGCTCCTACGAGCAGTACTTC,CASSQGRSSYEQYF,NA,NA,TRBV2,TRBJ2-7
TGTGCCACCAGCCACAGCCAACAGGGTTGTGGAAACACCATATATTTT,CATSHSQQGCGNTIYF,NA,NA,TRBV15,TRBJ1-3
TGTGCCAGCTCACTGCCGGGACTAGCGGGGGACACAGATACGCAGTATTTT,CASSLPGLAGDTDTQYF,NA,TRBD2,TRBV18,TRBJ2-3
TGTGCCAGCGGGGACAGCAATGAAAAACTGTTTTTT,CASGDSNEKLFF,NA,TRBD1,TRBV2,TRBJ1-4
TGCGCCAGCAGCATGCCCCCAACAGGGTGGGGGAAAGAGACCCAGTACTTC,CASSMPPTGWGKETQYF,NA,NA,TRBV5-1,TRBJ2-5
TGCAGTGCTTCAGAGGGTTCTGAAGCTTTCTTT,CSASEGSEAFF,NA,NA,TRBV20-1,TRBJ1-1
TGCAGTGCTACCGCGGGGTGTGAAGCTTTCTTT,CSATAGCEAFF,NA,NA,TRBV20-1,TRBJ1-1
TGCGCCAGCAGCTTGGTAGCAAGTTCGAGCTCCTATAATTCACCCCTCCACTTT,CASSLVASSSSYNSPLHF,NA,NA,TRBV5-1,TRBJ1-6
TGTGCCAGTAGTACAGGGGCGGTGGACGAGCAGTACTTC,CASSTGAVDEQYF,once,NA,TRBV19,TRBJ2-7
TGTGCCAGCAGCTTTGACTCGGCTAGCGGGGGCAGAAACCAAGAGACCCAGTACTTC,CASSFDSASGGRNQETQYF,NA,TRBD2,TRBV5-6,TRBJ2-5
TGTGCCAGCAGTTACTCGAGACAGGGCAATCAGCCCCAGCATTTT,CASSYSRQGNQPQHF,few,NA,TRBV6-6,TRBJ1-5
TGTGCCAGCAGCCCTCAAAGAGGGGGATTTGAAGCTTTCTTT,CASSPQRGGFEAFF,once,NA,TRBV7-9,TRBJ1-1
TGTGCCAGCAGCCGTGTGCGGAACGAGCAGTACTTC,CASSRVRNEQYF,NA,NA,TRBV11-2,TRBJ2-7
TGCGCCAGCAGCTTGGAGCCCCGGGGGGGGAGGAGGGGCACTGAAGCTTTCTTT,CASSLEPRGGRRGTEAFF,NA,NA,TRBV5-1,TRBJ1-1
TGTGCCAGCAGCCCAGGGGCTAGCGGGGGGGACATCTACAATGAGCAGTTCTTC,CASSPGASGGDIYNEQFF,few,TRBD2,TRBV11-2,TRBJ2-1
TGTGCCAGCAGCTCCTTTTCTACAGGGGGACCGAGCTATGGCTACACCTTC,CASSSFSTGGPSYGYTF,NA,TRBD1,TRBV5-4,TRBJ1-2
TGTGCCAGCAGTTACTCGAGACAGTCGAGGGGCTACACCTTC,CASSYSRQSRGYTF,NA,NA,TRBV6-5,TRBJ1-2
TGTGCCAGCTCCGGGACTAGCGGGGGGTCATACACAGATACGCAGTATTTT,CASSGTSGGSYTDTQYF,NA,TRBD2,TRBV19,TRBJ2-3
TGCGCCAGCAGCCAAGAAGAACACCGGGATCTAAACCACGGTACGCAGTATTTT,CASSQEEHRDLNHGTQYF,NA,NA,TRBV4-3,TRBJ2-3
TGTGCCAGCAGCCACACGGACAGGGACACTGAAGCTTTCTTT,CASSHTDRDTEAFF,NA,TRBD1,TRBV14,TRBJ1-1
TGTGCCTGGAGGAGGTTTCTCGGCACTGAAGCTTTCTTT,CAWRRFLGTEAFF,NA,NA,TRBV30,TRBJ1-1
TGTGCCAGCAGCCAGGGCAAGAACACTGAAGCTTTCTTT,CASSQGKNTEAFF,NA,NA,TRBV2,TRBJ1-1